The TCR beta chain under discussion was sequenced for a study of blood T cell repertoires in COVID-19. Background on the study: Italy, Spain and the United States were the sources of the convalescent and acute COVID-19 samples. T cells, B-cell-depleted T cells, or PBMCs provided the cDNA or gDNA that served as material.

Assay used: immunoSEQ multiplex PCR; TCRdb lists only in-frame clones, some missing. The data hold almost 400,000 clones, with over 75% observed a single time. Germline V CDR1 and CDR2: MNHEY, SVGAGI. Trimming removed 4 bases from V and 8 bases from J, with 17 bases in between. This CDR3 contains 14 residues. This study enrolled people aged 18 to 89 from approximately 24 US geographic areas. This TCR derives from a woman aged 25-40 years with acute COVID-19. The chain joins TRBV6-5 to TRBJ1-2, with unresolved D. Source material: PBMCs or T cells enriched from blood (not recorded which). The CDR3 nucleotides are TGTGCCAGCAGTTCGCGGCGCGGTCGAGGGGGCTACACCTTC. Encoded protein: CASSSRRGRGGYTF.